These 12 T cell receptor beta chains originate from one sample sequenced in a study of regulatory dendritic cells for organ transplantation. The table came from immunoSEQ multiplex PCR; TCRdb's copy has only in-frame clones and leaves some out. The sample gives 34,000 or so clones, roughly nine tenths of which show up once; 0.05% to 0.07% is in the top ten. Sequencing was done on a sample of naive CD4+ T cells from blood. Sample subset: CD45RA+ naive T cells. These receptors all stem from a human donor in good health.

The chain employs TRBV9 and TRBJ2-3, with D possibly TRBD2 on 6 matching bases. Germline-derived CDR1 and CDR2 are SGDLS and YYNGEE. CDR3 length: 15 residues. Trimming pared 4 bases from V and 0 bases from J, leaving 12 bases between. The CDR3 DNA follows: TGTGCCAGCAGCCCGTTAGCGGCTAGCACAGATACGCAGTATTTT. Translating it yields CASSPLAASTDTQYF.

The rearrangement joins TRBV7-2 to TRBJ2-7; D is ambiguous. Germline V gene lookup returns CDR1 SGHTA and CDR2 FQGNSA. Trimming removed 3 bases from V and 3 bases from J, with 3 bases in between. CDR3 size: 11 residues. The CDR3 here is CASSLVYEQYF. The DNA of the CDR3 is TGTGCCAGCAGCTTGGTCTACGAGCAGTACTTC.

The gene calls are TRBV4-2 and TRBJ2-3; D may be TRBD1 (5 bases). Germline V gene data show CDR1 as LGHNA and CDR2 as YNFKEQ. The CDR3 totals 14 residues. Trimming took 4 bases from V and 0 from J, leaving 8 bases between them. This CDR3 reads CASSPDSSTDTQYF. Written as DNA, the CDR3 is TGTGCCAGCAGCCCCGACAGTAGCACAGATACGCAGTATTTT.

The V call is TRBV4-2, the J call TRBJ2-7, with TRBD2 as a possible D gene (6 bases). This CDR3 has 16 amino acids. CDR1 and CDR2 from the germline V gene are LGHNA and YNFKEQ. Trimming left V 4 bases short and J 4 bases short, with 20 bases between. The CDR3 nucleotides read TGTGCCAGCAGCCCCACTCCTAGCGCAGGGTTATACGAGCAGTACTTC. Protein product: CASSPTPSAGLYEQYF.

The CDR3 loop is CAWSVRTDTQYF. The CDR3 nucleotides read TGTGCCTGGAGTGTCAGGACCGATACGCAGTATTTT. The chain employs TRBV30 and TRBJ2-3; no clear D. The CDR3 has 12 residues. The V gene lost 0 bases and the J gene lost 6 bases, with 7 bases spanning the gap. The germline V gene has CDR1 GTSNPN and CDR2 SVGIG (reference sequence).

This chain connects TRBV25-1 to TRBJ2-1; 11 bases match TRBD2. Germline CDR1 and CDR2: MGHDK and SYGVNS. The CDR3 consists of 13 residues. The trim removed 6 bases at V and 15 bases at J, leaving 10 bases unmatched. DNA for the CDR3: TGTGCCAGCAGAGAGATAGCGGGGGGGCGGCTGTTCTTC. Translation: CASREIAGGRLFF. The variable domain in full, with the rest retrieved from reference TRBV25-1 and TRBJ2-1, is EADIYQTPRYLVIGTGKKITLECSQTMGHDKMYWYQQDPGMELHLIHYSYGVNSTEKGDLSSESTVSRIRTEHFPLTLESARPSHTSQYLCASREIAGGRLFFGPGTRLTVL.

The CDR3 loop reads CASSGRTDHTPYEQYF. In nucleotides, the CDR3 is TGTGCCAGCTCAGGACGGACAGATCATACTCCCTACGAGCAGTACTTC. V and J are TRBV18 and TRBJ2-7; D might be TRBD1 (6 bases). V shed 5 bases and J shed 2 bases, with 19 bases lying between them. Germline assignment: CDR1 KGHSH and CDR2 LQKENI. The CDR3 is 16 residues long.

This sequence joins TRBV7-2 and TRBJ2-1; 8 nucleotides match TRBD2. V shed 4 bases, J shed 4 bases, and the junction held 9 bases outside the gene matches. The CDR3 is made up of 16 amino acids. Looked up from germline, CDR1 is SGHTA and CDR2 is FQGNSA. CDR3 sequence (DNA): TGTGCCAGCAGCTCACTGGGCGCTAGCGGGTACAATGAGCAGTTCTTC. This codes for CASSSLGASGYNEQFF.

The chain is built from TRBV28 and TRBJ1-2, with 11 bases identical to TRBD1. The CDR3 is 14 residues long. Per germline, CDR1 MDHEN and CDR2 SYDVKM. With 2 bases clipped from V and 7 bases from J, the junction kept 3 bases outside the gene matches. CDR3 DNA: TGTGCCAGCAGTTTAATAGGGACAGGGGGTGGCTACACCTTC. It specifies CASSLIGTGGGYTF.

The chain carries TRBV5-8 and TRBJ2-5; 7 bases align to TRBD1. Germline loops: CDR1 SGHTS, CDR2 YDEGEE. V was clipped by 4 bases and J by 2 bases; unmatched bases: 8. This CDR3 has 15 amino acids. CDR3 amino acids: CASSPRGQVQETQYF. The CDR3 coding sequence is TGTGCCAGCAGCCCCCGAGGACAGGTACAAGAGACCCAGTACTTC.

The CDR3 coding sequence is TGTGCCAGCAGCTTAGCTAGCTCCTACAATGAGCAGTTCTTC. The encoded protein is CASSLASSYNEQFF. The V gene is TRBV5-4, the J gene TRBJ2-1; D not certain. The V gene's germline CDR1 is SGHNT and CDR2 YYREEE (reference sequence). CDR3 length: 14 amino acids. Between the trimmed V and J ends, which lost 2 bases and 0 bases, there was a span of 6 bases.

The rearrangement uses TRBV9 and TRBJ2-7; the D gene is possibly TRBD1 (6 bases). The CDR3 is 13 residues long. Germline lookup yields CDR1 SGDLS and CDR2 YYNGEE. V shed 0 bases and J shed 5 bases, with 9 bases lying between them. CDR3 in amino acids: CASSVGPGDEQYF. The DNA for the CDR3 is TGTGCCAGCAGCGTAGGACCAGGGGACGAGCAGTACTTC.